These 13 T cell receptor beta chains came from one sample sequenced in a study of identical twins. TCRdb re-called the 5' RACE reads through MiXCR, storing one row per CDR3 protein. The data hold about 520,000 distinct CDR3 sequences, with less than 25% observed a single time. These records were also assigned to another study, of T cells expressing NK-cell markers.

Sequencing was carried out using CD4+ T cells sorted from blood. These TCRs come from a woman under 30 in good health.

The J gene is TRBJ2-3, the V gene TRBV7-3, with TRBD2 matching 7 bases. The germline V gene has CDR1 SGHTA and CDR2 FQGTGA. The CDR3 has 18 residues. J lost 2 bases, V lost 4 bases, and 15 bases had no gene match. The CDR3 spells CASSSQNRDYLITDTQYF. The CDR3 DNA sequence: TGTGCCAGCAGCTCCCAAAACCGGGACTACCTAATCACAGATACGCAGTATTTT.

This clonotype was observed a handful of times. The V and J genes are TRBV6-2 or TRBV6-3 and TRBJ2-2; 7 bases are shared with TRBD2. V lost 1 base, J lost 1 base, and 3 bases stayed unmatched. Germline CDR1 MNHEY, CDR2 SVGEGT. The CDR3 spans 16 residues. The CDR3 sequence is CASSYYPSGNTGELFF. The CDR3 DNA reads TGTGCCAGCAGTTACTATCCTAGCGGGAACACCGGGGAGCTGTTTTTT.

This clonotype has a handful of counts. The chain recombines TRBV20-1 with TRBJ2-5, with a possible D match to TRBD2 (5 bases). The CDR3 totals 12 residues. The germline CDR1 and CDR2 sequences are DFQATT and SNEGSKA (reference sequence). V was pared by 6 bases and J by 3 bases, with 11 bases between. CDR3 nucleotide sequence: TGCAGTGCCCAGGACTTTGAAGAGACCCAGTACTTC. It is translated as CSAQDFEETQYF.

The chain is built from TRBV18 and TRBJ2-5; D is perhaps TRBD1 (6 bases). The CDR3 has 16 amino acids. Germline V CDR1 and CDR2: KGHSH, LQKENI. V lost 0 bases, J lost 2 bases, and 13 bases lay in between. The CDR3 loop reads CASSPPNRASQETQYF. In DNA, the CDR3 is TGTGCCAGCTCACCACCGAACAGGGCCTCACAAGAGACCCAGTACTTC.

This clonotype was counted a few times. The gene calls are TRBV11-2 and TRBJ2-5; D possibly corresponds to TRBD1 (5 bases). Trimming left V 2 bases short and J 5 bases short, with 15 bases between. The CDR3 has 15 residues. Germline lookup yields CDR1 SGHAT and CDR2 FQNNGV. The CDR3 is CASSLYQGFGETQYF. Written as DNA, the CDR3 is TGTGCCAGCAGCTTATACCAGGGTTTTGGCGAGACCCAGTACTTC.

This clonotype was seen a few times. The chain carries TRBV25-1 and TRBJ1-1; no clear D gene. This CDR3 has 15 amino acids. Germline V gives CDR1 MGHDK, CDR2 SYGVNS. V was clipped by 4 bases and J by 4 bases, with 16 bases between them. CDR3 coding DNA: TGTGCCAGCAGTGTGTACCCCGCTCCCACCACTGAAGCTTTCTTT. Amino acids: CASSVYPAPTTEAFF.

Only one count was recorded for this clonotype. The chain links TRBV2 to TRBJ1-6; tentatively, D is TRBD1 (6 bases). The CDR3 has 15 residues. The V end was cut by 8 bases, the J end by 7 bases, with 18 bases between. Germline V gene sequence: CDR1 SNHLY, CDR2 FYNNEI. CDR3 bases: TGTGCCAGCGCCAAGGAGGGACACACAAATTCACCCCTCCACTTT. As protein: CASAKEGHTNSPLHF.

CDR3 nucleotide sequence: TGCAGCGTTGTAGCGGGGAGCCACGAGCAGTACTTC. Translation: CSVVAGSHEQYF. V and J are TRBV29-1 and TRBJ2-7, with 8 bases lining up with TRBD2. With 4 bases clipped from V and 5 bases from J, the junction kept 4 bases outside the gene matches. Germline lookup yields CDR1 SQVTM and CDR2 ANQGSEA. CDR3 size: 12 residues.

The V and J genes are TRBV5-5 and TRBJ2-7, with D tentatively TRBD1 or TRBD2 (5 bases each). V shed 4 bases and J shed 5 bases, with 16 bases lying between them. The germline CDR1 and CDR2 sequences are SGHKS and YYEKEE (reference sequence). The CDR3 runs 14 residues. CDR3 coding DNA: TGTGCCAGCAGCGTGTTGGGGGTAGGCGACGAGCAGTACTTC. It is translated as CASSVLGVGDEQYF.

The chain joins TRBV5-1 to TRBJ1-1, with a weak D call TRBD1 (5 bases). The CDR3 is 14 amino acids. Germline-derived CDR1 and CDR2 are SGHRS and YFSETQ. Trimming removed 4 bases from V and 1 base from J, with 11 bases in between. Written as DNA, the CDR3 is TGCGCCAGCAGCGCGGGACCCCAGAACACTGAAGCTTTCTTT. The encoded protein is CASSAGPQNTEAFF.

The CDR3 DNA sequence: TGCAGTGCTGGTGACAGGATCCGGAACACTGAAGCTTTCTTT. Translating gives CSAGDRIRNTEAFF. The J gene is TRBJ1-1, the V gene TRBV20-1, with a possible D match to TRBD1 (6 bases). This CDR3 spans 14 amino acids. CDR1 and CDR2 (germline): DFQATT, SNEGSKA (reference sequence). V dropped 5 bases and J dropped 1 base, with 14 bases sitting between them.

This chain's CDR3 is CASSLPSGSVYEQFF. The DNA for the CDR3 is TGCGCCAGCAGCTTGCCTAGCGGGAGTGTCTATGAGCAGTTCTTC. The chain carries TRBV5-1 and TRBJ2-1; TRBD2 aligns across 10 bases. The V gene end was trimmed by 1 base and the J gene end by 8 bases; junction bases not matched to a gene: 6. The CDR3 is made up of 15 amino acids. Germline CDR1 is SGHRS and CDR2 is YFSETQ.

The V and J genes are TRBV20-1 and TRBJ1-5, with 12 nucleotides matching TRBD1. The V and J ends lost 2 bases and 2 bases, in that order; junction bases with no gene match: 10. The CDR3 is 18 residues long. The germline gives CDR1 DFQATT, CDR2 SNEGSKA (reference sequence). The CDR3 loop is CSARRDRGPYLRNQPQHF. Here the CDR3 DNA reads TGCAGTGCTAGACGGGACAGGGGGCCCTATTTGCGCAATCAGCCCCAGCATTTT.